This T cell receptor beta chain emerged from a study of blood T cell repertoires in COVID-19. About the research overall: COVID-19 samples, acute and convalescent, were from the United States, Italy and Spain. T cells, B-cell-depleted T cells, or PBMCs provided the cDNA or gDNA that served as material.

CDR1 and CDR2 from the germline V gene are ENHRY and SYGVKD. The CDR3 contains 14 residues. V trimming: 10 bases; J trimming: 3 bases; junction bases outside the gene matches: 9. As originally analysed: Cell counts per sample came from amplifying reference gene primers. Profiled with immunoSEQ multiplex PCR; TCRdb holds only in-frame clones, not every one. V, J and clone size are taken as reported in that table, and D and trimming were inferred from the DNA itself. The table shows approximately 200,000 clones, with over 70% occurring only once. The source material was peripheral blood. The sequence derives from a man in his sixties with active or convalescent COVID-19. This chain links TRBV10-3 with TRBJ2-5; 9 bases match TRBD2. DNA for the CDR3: TGTGCCACCCGTCGGGCGGGAGGGGAAGAGACCCAGTACTTC. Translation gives CATRRAGGEETQYF.